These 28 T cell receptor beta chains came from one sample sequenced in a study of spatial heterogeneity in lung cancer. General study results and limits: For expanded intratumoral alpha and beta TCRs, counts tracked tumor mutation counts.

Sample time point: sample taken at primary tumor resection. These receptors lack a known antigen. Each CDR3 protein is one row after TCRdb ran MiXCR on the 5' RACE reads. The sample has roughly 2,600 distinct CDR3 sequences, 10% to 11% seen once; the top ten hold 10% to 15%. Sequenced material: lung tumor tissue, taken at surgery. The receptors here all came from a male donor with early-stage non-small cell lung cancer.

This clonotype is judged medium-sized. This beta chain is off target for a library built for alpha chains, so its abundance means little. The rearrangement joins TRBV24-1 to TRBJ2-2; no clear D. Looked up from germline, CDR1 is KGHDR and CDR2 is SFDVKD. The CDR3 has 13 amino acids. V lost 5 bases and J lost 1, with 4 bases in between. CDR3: CATSVRNTGELFF. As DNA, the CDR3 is TGTGCCACCAGTGTAAGGAACACCGGGGAGCTGTTTTTT.

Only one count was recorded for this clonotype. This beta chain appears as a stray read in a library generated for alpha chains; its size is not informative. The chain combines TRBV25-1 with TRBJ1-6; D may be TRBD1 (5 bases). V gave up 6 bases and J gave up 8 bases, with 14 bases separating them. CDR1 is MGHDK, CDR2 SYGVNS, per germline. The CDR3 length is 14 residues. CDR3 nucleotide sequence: TGTGCCAGCAGCTCTTGGGGGAAGGATTCACCCCTCCACTTT. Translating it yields CASSSWGKDSPLHF.

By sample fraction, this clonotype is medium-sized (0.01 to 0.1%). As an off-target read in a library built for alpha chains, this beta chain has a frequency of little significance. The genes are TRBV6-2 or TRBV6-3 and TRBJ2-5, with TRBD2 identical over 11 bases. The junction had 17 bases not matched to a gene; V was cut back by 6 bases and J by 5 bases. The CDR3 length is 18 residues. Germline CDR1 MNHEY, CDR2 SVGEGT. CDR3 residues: CASSSGTELAGVRETQYF. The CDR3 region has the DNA TGTGCCAGCAGCTCTGGGACCGAACTAGCGGGAGTTCGGGAGACCCAGTACTTC.

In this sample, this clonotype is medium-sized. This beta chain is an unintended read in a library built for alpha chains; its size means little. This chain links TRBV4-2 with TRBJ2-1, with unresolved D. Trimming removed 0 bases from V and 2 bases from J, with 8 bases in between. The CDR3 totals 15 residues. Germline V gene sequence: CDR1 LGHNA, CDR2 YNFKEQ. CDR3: CASSQEEEAYNEQFF. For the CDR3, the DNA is TGTGCCAGCAGCCAAGAGGAAGAGGCCTACAATGAGCAGTTCTTC.

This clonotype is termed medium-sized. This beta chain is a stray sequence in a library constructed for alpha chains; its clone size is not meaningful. The DNA for the CDR3 is TGTGCCAGCACACCAGACGGGCCCTCCTACAATGAGCAGTTCTTC. It yields the protein CASTPDGPSYNEQFF. The V call is TRBV13, the J call TRBJ2-1; unclear D gene. This CDR3 is 15 amino acids long. V was cut by 7 bases and J by 0 bases, with 13 bases left in between. Germline V gene lookup returns CDR1 PRHDT and CDR2 FYEKMQ (reference sequence).

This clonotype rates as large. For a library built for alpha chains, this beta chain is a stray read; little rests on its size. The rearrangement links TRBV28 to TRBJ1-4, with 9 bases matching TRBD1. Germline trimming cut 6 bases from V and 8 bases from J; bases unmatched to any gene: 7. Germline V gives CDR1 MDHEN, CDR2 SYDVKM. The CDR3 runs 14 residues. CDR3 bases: TGTGCCAGCAGCCGCGGACAGGGGAGGGAAAAACTGTTTTTT. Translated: CASSRGQGREKLFF.

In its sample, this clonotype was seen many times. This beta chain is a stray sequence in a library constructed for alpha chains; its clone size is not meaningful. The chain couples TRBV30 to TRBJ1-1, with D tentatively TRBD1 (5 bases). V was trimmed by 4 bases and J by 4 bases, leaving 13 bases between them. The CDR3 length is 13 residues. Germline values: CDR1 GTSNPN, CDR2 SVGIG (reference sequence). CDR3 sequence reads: CAWTRGGLTEAFF. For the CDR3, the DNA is TGTGCCTGGACTAGGGGAGGGCTCACTGAAGCTTTCTTT.

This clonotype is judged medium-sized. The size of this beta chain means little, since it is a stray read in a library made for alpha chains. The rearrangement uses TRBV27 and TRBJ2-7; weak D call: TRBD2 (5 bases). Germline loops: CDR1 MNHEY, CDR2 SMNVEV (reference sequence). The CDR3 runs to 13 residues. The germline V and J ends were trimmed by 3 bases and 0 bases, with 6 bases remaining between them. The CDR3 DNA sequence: TGTGCCAGCAGTTTTCGGGACTCCTACGAGCAGTACTTC. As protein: CASSFRDSYEQYF.

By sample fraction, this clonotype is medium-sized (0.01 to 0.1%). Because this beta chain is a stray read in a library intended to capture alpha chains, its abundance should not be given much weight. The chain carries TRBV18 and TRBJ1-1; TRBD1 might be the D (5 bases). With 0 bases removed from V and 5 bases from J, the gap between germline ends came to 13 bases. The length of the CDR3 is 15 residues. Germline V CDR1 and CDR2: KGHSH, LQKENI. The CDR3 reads CASSPPSLGGTEAFF. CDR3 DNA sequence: TGTGCCAGCTCACCACCGTCTTTGGGGGGGACTGAAGCTTTCTTT.

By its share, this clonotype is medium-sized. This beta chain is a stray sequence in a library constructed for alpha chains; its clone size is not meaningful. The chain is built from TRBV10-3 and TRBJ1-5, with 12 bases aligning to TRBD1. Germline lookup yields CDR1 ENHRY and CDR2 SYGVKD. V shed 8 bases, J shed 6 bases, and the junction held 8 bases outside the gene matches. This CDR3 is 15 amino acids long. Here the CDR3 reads CAIAAGTGGTQPQHF. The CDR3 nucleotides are TGTGCCATCGCAGCCGGGACAGGGGGCACTCAGCCCCAGCATTTT.

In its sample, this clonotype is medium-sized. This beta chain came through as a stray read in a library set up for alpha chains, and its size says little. CDR3: CASRRLGHYNEQFF. CDR3 bases: TGTGCCAGCAGGCGGCTGGGACACTACAATGAGCAGTTCTTC. The chain uses TRBV6-5 and TRBJ2-1; tentative D call: TRBD1 (6 bases). Germline V gene data show CDR1 as MNHEY and CDR2 as SVGAGI. The V end was cut by 6 bases, the J end by 3 bases, with 12 bases between. CDR3 length: 14 residues.

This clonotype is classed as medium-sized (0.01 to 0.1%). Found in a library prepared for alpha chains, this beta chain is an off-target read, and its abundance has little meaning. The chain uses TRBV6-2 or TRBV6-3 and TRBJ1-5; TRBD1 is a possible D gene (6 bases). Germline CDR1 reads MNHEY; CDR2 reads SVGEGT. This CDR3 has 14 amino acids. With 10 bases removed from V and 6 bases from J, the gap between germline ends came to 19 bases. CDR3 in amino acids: CAISGVGLSQPQHF. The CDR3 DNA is TGTGCCATTTCAGGGGTGGGCTTGAGTCAGCCCCAGCATTTT.

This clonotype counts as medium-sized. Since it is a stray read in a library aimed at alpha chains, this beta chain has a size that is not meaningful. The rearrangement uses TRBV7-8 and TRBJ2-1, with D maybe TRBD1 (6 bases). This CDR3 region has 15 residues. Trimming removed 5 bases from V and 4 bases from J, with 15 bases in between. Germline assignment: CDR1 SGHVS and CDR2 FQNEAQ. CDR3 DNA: TGTGCCAGCAGCCTCTGGAGAGGGGGATACAATGAGCAGTTCTTC. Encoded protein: CASSLWRGGYNEQFF.

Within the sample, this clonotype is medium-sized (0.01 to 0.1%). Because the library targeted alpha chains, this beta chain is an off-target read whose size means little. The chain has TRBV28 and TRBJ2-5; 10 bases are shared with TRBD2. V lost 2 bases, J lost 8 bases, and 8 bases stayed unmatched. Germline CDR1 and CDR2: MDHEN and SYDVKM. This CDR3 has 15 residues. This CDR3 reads CASSLGASGGLTQYF. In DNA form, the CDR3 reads TGTGCCAGCAGTTTAGGAGCTAGCGGGGGCCTCACCCAGTACTTC. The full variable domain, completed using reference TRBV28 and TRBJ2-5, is DVKVTQSSRYLVKRTGEKVFLECVQDMDHENMFWYRQDPGLGLRLIYFSYDVKMKEKGDIPEGYSVSREKKERFSLILESASTNQTSMYLCASSLGASGGLTQYFGPGTRLLVL.

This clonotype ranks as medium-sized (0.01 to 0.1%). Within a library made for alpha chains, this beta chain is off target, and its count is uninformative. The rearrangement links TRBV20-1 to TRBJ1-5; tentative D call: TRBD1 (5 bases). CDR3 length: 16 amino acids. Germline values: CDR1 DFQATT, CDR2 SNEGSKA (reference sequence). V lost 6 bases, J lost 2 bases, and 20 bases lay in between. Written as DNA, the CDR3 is TGCAGTGCGGGGGGAAAGGGGCGCAAAGGCAATCAGCCCCAGCATTTT. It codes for CSAGGKGRKGNQPQHF.

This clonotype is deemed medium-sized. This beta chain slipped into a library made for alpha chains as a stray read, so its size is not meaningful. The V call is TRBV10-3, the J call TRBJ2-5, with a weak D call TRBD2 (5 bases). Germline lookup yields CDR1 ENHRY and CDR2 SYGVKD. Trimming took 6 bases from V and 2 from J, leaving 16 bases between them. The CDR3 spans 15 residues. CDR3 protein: CAISNLPGSQETQYF. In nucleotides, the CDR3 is TGTGCCATCAGCAATCTCCCGGGGTCGCAAGAGACCCAGTACTTC.

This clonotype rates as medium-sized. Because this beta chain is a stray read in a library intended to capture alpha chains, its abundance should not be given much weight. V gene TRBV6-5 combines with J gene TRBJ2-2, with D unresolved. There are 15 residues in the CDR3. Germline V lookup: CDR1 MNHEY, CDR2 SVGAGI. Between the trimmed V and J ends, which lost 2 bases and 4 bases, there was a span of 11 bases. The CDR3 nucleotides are TGTGCCAGCAGTTACCTCCTAGGGCTCACCGGGGAGCTGTTTTTT. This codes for CASSYLLGLTGELFF.

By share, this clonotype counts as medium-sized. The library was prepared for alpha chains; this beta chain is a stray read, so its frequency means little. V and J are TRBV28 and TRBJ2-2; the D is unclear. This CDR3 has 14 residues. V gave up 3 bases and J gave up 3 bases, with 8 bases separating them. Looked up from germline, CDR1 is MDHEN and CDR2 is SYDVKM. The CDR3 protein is CASSFRTYTGELFF. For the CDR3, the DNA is TGTGCCAGCAGTTTTAGAACCTACACCGGGGAGCTGTTTTTT.

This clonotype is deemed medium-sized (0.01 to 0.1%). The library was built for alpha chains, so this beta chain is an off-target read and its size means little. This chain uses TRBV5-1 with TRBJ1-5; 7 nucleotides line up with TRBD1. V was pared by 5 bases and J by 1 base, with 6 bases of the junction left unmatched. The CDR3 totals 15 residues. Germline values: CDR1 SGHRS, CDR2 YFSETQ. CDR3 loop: CASSLGQASNQPQHF. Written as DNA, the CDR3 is TGCGCCAGCAGTCTAGGACAGGCCAGCAATCAGCCCCAGCATTTT.

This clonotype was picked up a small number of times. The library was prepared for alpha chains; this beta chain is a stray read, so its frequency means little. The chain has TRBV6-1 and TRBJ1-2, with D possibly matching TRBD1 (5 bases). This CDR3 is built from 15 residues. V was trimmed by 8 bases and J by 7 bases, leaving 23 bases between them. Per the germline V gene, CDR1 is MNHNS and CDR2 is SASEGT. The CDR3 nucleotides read TGTGCCAGCCTCTTATCGTCGGGGGAAATTGTTGGCTACACCTTC. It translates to CASLLSSGEIVGYTF.

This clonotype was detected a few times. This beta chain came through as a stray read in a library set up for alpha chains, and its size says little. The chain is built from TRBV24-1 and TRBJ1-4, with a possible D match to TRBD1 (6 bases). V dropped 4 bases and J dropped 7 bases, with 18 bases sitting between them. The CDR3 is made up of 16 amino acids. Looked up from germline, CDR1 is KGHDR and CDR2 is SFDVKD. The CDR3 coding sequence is TGTGCCACCAGTGACCCAAATTACGGAGGGGGTGAAAAACTGTTTTTT. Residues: CATSDPNYGGGEKLFF.

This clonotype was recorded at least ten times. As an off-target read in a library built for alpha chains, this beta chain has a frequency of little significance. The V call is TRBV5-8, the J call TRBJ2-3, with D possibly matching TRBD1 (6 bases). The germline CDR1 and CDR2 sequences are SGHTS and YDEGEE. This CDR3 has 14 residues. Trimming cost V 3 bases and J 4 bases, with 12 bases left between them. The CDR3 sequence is CASSSQGTPDTQYF. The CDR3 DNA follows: TGTGCCAGCAGCTCACAGGGAACACCAGATACGCAGTATTTT.

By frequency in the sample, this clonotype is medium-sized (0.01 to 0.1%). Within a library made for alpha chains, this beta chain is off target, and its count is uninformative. In DNA form, the CDR3 reads TGCGCCAGCAGCTTGGTGGCGGGAGATACCTACAATGAGCAGTTCTTC. Its protein product is CASSLVAGDTYNEQFF. The chain links TRBV5-1 to TRBJ2-1, with 7 positions matching TRBD2. This CDR3 has 16 amino acids. The germline V gene encodes CDR1 SGHRS and CDR2 YFSETQ. The V segment lost 0 bases and the J segment 2 bases; nucleotides outside the gene matches: 5.

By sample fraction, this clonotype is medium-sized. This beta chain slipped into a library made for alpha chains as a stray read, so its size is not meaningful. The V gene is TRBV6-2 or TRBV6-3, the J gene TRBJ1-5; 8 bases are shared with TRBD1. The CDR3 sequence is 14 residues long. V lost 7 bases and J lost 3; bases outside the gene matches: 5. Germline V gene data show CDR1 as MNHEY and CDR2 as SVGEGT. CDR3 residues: CASNRQGTNQPQHF. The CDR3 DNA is TGTGCCAGCAACCGACAGGGGACCAATCAGCCCCAGCATTTT.

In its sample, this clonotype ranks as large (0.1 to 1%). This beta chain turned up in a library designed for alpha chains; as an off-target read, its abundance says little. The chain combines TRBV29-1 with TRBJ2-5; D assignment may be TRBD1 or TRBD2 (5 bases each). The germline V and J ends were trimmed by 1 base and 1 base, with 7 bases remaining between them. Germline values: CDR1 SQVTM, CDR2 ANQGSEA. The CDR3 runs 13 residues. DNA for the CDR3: TGCAGCGTTGAAGGGGGGACCCAAGAGACCCAGTACTTC. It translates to CSVEGGTQETQYF. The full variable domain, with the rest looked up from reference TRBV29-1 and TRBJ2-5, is SAVISQKPSRDICQRGTSLTIQCQVDSQVTMMFWYRQQPGQSLTLIATANQGSEATYESGFVIDKFPISRPNLTFSTLTVSNMSPEDSSIYLCSVEGGTQETQYFGPGTRLLVL.

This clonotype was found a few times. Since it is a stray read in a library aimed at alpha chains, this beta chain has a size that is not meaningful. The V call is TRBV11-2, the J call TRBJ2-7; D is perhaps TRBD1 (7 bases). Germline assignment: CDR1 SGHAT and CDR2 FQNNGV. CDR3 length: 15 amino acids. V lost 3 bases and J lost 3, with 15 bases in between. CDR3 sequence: CASSLEGTGDYEQYF. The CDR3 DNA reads TGTGCCAGCAGCTTGGAGGGCACAGGGGACTACGAGCAGTACTTC.

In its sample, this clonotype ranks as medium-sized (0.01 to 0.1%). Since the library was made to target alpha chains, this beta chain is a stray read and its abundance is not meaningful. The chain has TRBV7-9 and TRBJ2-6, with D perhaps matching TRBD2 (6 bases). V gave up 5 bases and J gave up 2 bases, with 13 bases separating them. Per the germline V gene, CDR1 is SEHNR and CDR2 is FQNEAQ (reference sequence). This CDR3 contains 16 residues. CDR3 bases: TGTGCCAGCAGCCTAGAAGCGGGCCCTGGGGCCAACGTCCTGACTTTC. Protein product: CASSLEAGPGANVLTF. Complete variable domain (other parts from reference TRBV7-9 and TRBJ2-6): DTGVSQNPRHKITKRGQNVTFRCDPISEHNRLYWYRQTLGQGPEFLTYFQNEAQLEKSRLLSDRFSAERPKGSFSTLEIQRTEQGDSAMYLCASSLEAGPGANVLTFGAGSRLTVL.

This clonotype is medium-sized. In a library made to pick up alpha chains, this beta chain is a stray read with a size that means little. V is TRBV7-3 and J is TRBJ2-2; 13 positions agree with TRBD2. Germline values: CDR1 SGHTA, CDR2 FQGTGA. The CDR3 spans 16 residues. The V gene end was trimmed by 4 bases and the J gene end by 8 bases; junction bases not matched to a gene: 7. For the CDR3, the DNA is TGTGCCAGCAGCTCCCGACCACTAGCGGGAGGGGGGGAGCTGTTTTTT. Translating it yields CASSSRPLAGGGELFF.